The clone carrying this T cell receptor (beta chain) was detected only once. The V gene's germline CDR1 is SQVTM and CDR2 ANQGSEA. The CDR3 length is 13 residues. V lost 6 bases and J lost 7; bases outside the gene matches: 11. Authors' data handling: Reference gene primer amplification gave estimated nucleated cell counts. TCRdb's copy holds only in-frame clones and misses some; the assay was immunoSEQ multiplex PCR. The DNA gave D and trimming, while V, J and clone size come from that table. Of about 50,000 clones listed, about 91% were seen once; the top ten hold around 6%. The sample belongs to a study of blood T cell repertoires in COVID-19. Study background: Spain, Italy and the United States supplied samples that represented acute and convalescent COVID-19. In each case, the material was cDNA or gDNA derived from T cells, B-cell-depleted T cells, or PBMCs.

The receptor was isolated from a man in his forties or fifties with active COVID-19. The sample comprised peripheral blood. The gene calls are TRBV29-1 and TRBJ1-2, with 7 nucleotides matching TRBD1. CDR3 DNA: TGCAGCGTCGAGGACAGGTTCTTTTCTGGCTACACCTTC. It is translated as CSVEDRFFSGYTF.